This TCR beta chain was profiled in a study of blood T cell repertoires in COVID-19. Looking at the study overall: In each case, the material was cDNA or gDNA derived from T cells, B-cell-depleted T cells, or PBMCs.

Seattle enrolled patients during active infection and tracked them longitudinally. This CDR3 contains 11 residues. Per germline, CDR1 MGHRA and CDR2 YSYEKL. Trimming took off 1 base at V and 11 bases at J, with 6 bases between the two ends. Profiling relied on immunoSEQ multiplex PCR, and the TCRdb table lists in-frame clones only, not all of them. The top ten hold roughly 11% of the sample, which has about 290,000 clones, just under 90% seen once. Sequencing input: peripheral blood. The chain employs TRBV4-1 and TRBJ1-3; D not resolved. The sequence derives from a woman aged 30 to 39 with COVID-19, enrolled during active disease. The CDR3 nucleotides read TGCGCCAGCAGCCAAGGGAGCCCCATATATTTT. Protein sequence: CASSQGSPIYF.